The source of this T cell receptor (beta chain) is a study of breast tumors, draining lymph nodes, adjacent tissues. Breast cancer patients provided tissue from their axillary draining lymph nodes. The CDR3 contains 14 residues. Germline values: CDR1 LNHDA, CDR2 SQIVND (reference sequence). The trim removed 5 bases at V and 4 bases at J, leaving 5 bases unmatched. A single record per CDR3 protein comes from TCRdb applying MiXCR to the multiplex PCR reads. The sample comprises 200,000 or so distinct CDR3 sequences, about 32% of which are singletons, and approximately 4.5% rests with the top ten. The sequenced sample was axillary lymph node tissue. The source is a female donor with breast cancer. Some clones in this sample may be carry-over from other donors' samples. This rearrangement joins TRBV19 to TRBJ1-2; 9 bases match TRBD1. The CDR3 here is CASSRQGGTYGYTF. The CDR3 coding sequence is TGTGCCAGTAGTCGACAGGGGGGTACCTATGGCTACACCTTC.